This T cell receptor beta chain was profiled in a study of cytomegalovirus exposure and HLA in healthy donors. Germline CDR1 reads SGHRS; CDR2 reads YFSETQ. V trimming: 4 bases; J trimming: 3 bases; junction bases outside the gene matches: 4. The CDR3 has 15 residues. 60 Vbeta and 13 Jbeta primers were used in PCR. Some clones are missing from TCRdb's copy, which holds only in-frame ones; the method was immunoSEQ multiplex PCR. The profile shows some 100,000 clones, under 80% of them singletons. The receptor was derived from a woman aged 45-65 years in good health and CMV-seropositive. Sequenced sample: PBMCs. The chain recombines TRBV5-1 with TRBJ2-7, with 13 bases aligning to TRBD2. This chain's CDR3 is CASSLGTSGIYEQYF. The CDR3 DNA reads TGCGCCAGCAGCCTCGGGACTAGCGGGATCTACGAGCAGTACTTC.